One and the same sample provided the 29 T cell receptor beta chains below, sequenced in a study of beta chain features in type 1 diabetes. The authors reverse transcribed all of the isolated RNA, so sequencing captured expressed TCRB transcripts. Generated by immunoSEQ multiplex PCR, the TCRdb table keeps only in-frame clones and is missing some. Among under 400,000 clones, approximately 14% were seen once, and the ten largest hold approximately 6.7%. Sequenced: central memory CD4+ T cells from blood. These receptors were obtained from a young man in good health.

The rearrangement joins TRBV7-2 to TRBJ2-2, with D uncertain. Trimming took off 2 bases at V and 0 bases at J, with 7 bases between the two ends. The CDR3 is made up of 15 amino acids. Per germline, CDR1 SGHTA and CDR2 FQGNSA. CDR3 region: CASSLMGANTGELFF. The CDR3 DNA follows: TGTGCCAGCAGCTTAATGGGTGCGAACACCGGGGAGCTGTTTTTT.

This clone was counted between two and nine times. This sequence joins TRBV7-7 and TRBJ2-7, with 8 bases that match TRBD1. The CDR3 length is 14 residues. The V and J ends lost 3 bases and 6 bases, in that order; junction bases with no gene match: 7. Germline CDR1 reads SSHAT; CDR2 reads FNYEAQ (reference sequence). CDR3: CASSLGQGAVEQYF. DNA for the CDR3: TGTGCCAGCAGCTTGGGCCAGGGGGCGGTCGAGCAGTACTTC. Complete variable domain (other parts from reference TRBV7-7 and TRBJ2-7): GAGVSQSPRYKVTKRGQDVTLRCDPISSHATLYWYQQALGQGPEFLTYFNYEAQPDKSGLPSDRFSAERPEGSISTLTIQRTEQRDSAMYRCASSLGQGAVEQYFGPGTRLTVT.

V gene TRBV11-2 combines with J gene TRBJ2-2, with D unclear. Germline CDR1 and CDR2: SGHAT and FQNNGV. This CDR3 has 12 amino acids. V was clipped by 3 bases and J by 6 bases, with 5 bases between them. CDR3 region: CASSFGPGELFF. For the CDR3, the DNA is TGTGCCAGCAGCTTCGGGCCCGGGGAGCTGTTTTTT.

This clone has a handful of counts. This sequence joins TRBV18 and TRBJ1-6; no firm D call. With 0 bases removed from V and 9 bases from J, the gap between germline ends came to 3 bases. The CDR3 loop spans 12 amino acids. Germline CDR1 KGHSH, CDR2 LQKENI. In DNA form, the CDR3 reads TGTGCCAGCTCACCACCAAGTTCACCCCTCCACTTT. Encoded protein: CASSPPSSPLHF. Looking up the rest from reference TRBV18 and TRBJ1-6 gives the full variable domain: NAGVMQNPRHLVRRRGQEARLRCSPMKGHSHVYWYRQLPEEGLKFMVYLQKENIIDESGMPKERFSAEFPKEGPSILRIQQVVRGDSAAYFCASSPPSSPLHFGNGTRLTVT.

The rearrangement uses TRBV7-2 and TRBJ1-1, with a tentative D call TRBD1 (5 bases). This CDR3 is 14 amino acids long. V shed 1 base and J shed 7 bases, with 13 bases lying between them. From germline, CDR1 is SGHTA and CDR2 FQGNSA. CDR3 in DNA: TGTGCCAGCAGCTTAGAAGCCAGGGCGGATGAAGCTTTCTTT. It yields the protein CASSLEARADEAFF.

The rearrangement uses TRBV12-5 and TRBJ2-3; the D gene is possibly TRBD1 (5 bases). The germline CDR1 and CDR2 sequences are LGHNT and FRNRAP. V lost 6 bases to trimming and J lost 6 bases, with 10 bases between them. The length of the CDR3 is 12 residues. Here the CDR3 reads CASGPRVDTQYF. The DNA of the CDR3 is TGTGCTAGTGGCCCCAGGGTTGATACGCAGTATTTT.

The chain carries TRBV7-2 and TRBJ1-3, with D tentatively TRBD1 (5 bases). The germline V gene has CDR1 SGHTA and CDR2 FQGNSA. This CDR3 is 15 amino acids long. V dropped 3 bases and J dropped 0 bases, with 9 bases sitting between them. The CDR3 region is CASSLGLGSGNTIYF. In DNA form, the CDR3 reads TGTGCCAGCAGCTTGGGACTAGGCTCTGGAAACACCATATATTTT.

The CDR3 nucleotides read TGTGCCAGCAGCTACGCCAATACAGGGTCTGGAAACACCATATATTTT. Translated: CASSYANTGSGNTIYF. The J gene is TRBJ1-3, the V gene TRBV6-5; D may be TRBD1 (6 bases). Per the germline V gene, CDR1 is MNHEY and CDR2 is SVGAGI. CDR3 size: 16 residues. Trimming pared 6 bases from V and 1 base from J, leaving 16 bases between.

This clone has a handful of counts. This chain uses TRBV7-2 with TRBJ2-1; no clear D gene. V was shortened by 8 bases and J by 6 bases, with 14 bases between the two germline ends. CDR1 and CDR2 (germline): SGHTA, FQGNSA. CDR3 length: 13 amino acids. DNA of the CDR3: TGTGCCAGCCAAGGCCTCAGCCTCAATGAGCAGTTCTTC. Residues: CASQGLSLNEQFF.

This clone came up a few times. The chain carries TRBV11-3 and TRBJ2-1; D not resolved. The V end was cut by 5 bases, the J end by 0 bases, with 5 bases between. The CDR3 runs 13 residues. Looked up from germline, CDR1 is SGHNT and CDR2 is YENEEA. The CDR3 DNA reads TGTGCCAGCAGCCCGAGCTCCTACAATGAGCAGTTCTTC. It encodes CASSPSSYNEQFF.

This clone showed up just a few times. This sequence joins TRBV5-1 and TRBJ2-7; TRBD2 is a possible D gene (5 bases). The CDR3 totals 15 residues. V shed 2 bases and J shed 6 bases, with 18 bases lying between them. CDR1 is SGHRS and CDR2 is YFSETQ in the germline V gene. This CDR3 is CASSFLTGSGFEQYF. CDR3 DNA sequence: TGCGCCAGCAGCTTCCTCACCGGGTCGGGGTTCGAGCAGTACTTC.

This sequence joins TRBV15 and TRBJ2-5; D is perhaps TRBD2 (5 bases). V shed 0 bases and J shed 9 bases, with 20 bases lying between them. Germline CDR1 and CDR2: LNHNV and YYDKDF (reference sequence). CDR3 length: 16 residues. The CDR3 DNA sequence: TGTGCCACCAGCAGAGATAGGCTAGCAGGTGATGGGGCCCAGTACTTC. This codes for CATSRDRLAGDGAQYF.

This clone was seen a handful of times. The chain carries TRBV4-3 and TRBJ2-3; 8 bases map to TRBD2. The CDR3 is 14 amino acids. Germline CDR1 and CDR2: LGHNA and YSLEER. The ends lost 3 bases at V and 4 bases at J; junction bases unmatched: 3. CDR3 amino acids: CASSHTSGADTQYF. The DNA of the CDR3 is TGCGCCAGCAGCCACACTAGCGGTGCAGATACGCAGTATTTT.

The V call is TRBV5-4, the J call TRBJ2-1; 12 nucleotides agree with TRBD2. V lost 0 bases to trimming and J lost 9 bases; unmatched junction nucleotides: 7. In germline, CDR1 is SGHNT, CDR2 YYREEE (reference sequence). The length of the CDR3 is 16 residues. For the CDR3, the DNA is TGTGCCAGCAGCTTGGCCAAGACTAGCGGGGGCGCTGAGCAGTTCTTC. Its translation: CASSLAKTSGGAEQFF.

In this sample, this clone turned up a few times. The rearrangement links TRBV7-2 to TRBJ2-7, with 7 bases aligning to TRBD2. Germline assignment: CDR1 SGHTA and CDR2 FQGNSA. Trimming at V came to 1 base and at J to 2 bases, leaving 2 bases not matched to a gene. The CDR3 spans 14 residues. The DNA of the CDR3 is TGTGCCAGCAGCTTAGGACGGGGGGCCTACGAGCAGTACTTC. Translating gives CASSLGRGAYEQYF. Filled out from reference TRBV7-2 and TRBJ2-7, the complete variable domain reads GAGVSQSPSNKVTEKGKDVELRCDPISGHTALYWYRQSLGQGLEFLIYFQGNSAPDKSGLPSDRFSAERTGGSVSTLTIQRTQQEDSAVYLCASSLGRGAYEQYFGPGTRLTVT.

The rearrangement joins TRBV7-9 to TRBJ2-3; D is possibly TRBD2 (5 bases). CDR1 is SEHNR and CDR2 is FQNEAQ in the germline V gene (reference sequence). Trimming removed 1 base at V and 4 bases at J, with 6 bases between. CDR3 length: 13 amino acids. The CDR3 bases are TGTGCCAGCAGCTTAGAGAGGGCAGATACGCAGTATTTT. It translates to CASSLERADTQYF.

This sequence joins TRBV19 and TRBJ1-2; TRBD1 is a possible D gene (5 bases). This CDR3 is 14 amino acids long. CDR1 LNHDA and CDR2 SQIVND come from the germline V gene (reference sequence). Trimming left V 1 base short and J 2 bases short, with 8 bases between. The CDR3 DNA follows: TGTGCCAGTAGTATAGCGGGGCTCAACTATGGCTACACCTTC. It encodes CASSIAGLNYGYTF.

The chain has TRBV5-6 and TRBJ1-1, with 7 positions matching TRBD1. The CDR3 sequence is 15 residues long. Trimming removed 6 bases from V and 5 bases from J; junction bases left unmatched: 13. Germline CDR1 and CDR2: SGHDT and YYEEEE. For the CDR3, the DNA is TGTGCCAGCAAGGAATCTGCAGGGGGTAGGACTGAAGCTTTCTTT. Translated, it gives CASKESAGGRTEAFF. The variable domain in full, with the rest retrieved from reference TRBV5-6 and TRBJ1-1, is DAGVTQSPTHLIKTRGQQVTLRCSPKSGHDTVSWYQQALGQGPQFIFQYYEEEERQRGNFPDRFSGHQFPNYSSELNVNALLLGDSALYLCASKESAGGRTEAFFGQGTRLTVV.

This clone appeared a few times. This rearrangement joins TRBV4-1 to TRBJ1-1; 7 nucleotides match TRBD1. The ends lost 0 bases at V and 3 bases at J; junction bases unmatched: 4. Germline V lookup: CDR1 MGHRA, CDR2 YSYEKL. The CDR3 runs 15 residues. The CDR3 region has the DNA TGCGCCAGCAGCCAAGAATTAGGGGGCGACACTGAAGCTTTCTTT. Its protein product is CASSQELGGDTEAFF.

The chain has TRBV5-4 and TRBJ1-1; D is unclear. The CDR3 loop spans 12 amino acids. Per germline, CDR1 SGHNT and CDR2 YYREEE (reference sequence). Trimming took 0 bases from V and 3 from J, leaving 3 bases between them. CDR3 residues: CASSLAHTEAFF. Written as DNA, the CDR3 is TGTGCCAGCAGCTTGGCTCACACTGAAGCTTTCTTT.

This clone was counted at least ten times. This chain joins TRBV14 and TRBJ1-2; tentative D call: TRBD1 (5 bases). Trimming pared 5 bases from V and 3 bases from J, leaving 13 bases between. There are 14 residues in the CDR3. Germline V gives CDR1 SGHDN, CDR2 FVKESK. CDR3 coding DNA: TGTGCCAGCAGCAAACCAGGGTGGGACTATGGCTACACCTTC. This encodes CASSKPGWDYGYTF. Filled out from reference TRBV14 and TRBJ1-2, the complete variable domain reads EAGVTQFPSHSVIEKGQTVTLRCDPISGHDNLYWYRRVMGKEIKFLLHFVKESKQDESGMPNNRFLAERTGGTYSTLKVQPAELEDSGVYFCASSKPGWDYGYTFGSGTRLTVV.

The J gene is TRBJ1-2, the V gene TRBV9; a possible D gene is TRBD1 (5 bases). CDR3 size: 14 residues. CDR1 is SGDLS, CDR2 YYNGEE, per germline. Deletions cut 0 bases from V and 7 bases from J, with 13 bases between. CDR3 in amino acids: CASSVGYQGGGYTF. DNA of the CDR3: TGTGCCAGCAGCGTAGGATACCAGGGCGGTGGCTACACCTTC.

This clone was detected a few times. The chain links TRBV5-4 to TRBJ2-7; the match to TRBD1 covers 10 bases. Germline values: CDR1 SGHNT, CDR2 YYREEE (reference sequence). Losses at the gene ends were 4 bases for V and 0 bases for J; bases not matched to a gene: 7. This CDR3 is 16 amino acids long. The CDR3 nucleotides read TGTGCCAGCAGCAAGAGTGACAGGGGGCCCTCCTACGAGCAGTACTTC. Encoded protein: CASSKSDRGPSYEQYF.

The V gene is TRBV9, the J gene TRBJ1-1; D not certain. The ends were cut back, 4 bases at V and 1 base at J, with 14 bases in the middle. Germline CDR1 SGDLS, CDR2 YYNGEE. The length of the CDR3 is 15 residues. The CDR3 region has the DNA TGTGCCAGCAGCCCTGACGGACTCTCGAACACTGAAGCTTTCTTT. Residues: CASSPDGLSNTEAFF.

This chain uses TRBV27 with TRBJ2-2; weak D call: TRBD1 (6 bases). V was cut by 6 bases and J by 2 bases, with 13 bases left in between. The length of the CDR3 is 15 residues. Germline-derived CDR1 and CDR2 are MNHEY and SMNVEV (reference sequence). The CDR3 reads CASRAGTRNTGELFF. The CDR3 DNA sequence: TGTGCCAGCAGAGCCGGGACACGCAACACCGGGGAGCTGTTTTTT.

The CDR3 DNA reads TGTGCCAGCAGGCGACGGGATATTGAAGCTTTCTTT. Its protein is CASRRRDIEAFF. The chain couples TRBV11-3 to TRBJ1-1; D remains unclear. V lost 6 bases and J 7 bases, leaving 12 bases between the germline ends. The CDR3 consists of 12 residues. In germline, CDR1 is SGHNT, CDR2 YENEEA.

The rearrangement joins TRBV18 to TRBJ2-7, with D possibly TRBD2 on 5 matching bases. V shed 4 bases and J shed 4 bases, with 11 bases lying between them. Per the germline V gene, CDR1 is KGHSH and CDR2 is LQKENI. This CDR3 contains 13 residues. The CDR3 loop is CASSLFPGYEQYF. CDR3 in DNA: TGTGCCAGCTCACTGTTCCCGGGGTACGAGCAGTACTTC.

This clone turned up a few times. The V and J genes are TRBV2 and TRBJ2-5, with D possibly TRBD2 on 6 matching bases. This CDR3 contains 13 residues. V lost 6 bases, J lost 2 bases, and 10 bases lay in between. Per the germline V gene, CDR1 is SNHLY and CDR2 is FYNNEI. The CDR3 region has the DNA TGTGCCAGCAGGGCCGGGGGACAAGAGACCCAGTACTTC. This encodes CASRAGGQETQYF. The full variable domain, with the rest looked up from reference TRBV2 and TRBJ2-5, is EPEVTQTPSHQVTQMGQEVILRCVPISNHLYFYWYRQILGQKVEFLVSFYNNEISEKSEIFDDQFSVERPDGSNFTLKIRSTKLEDSAMYFCASRAGGQETQYFGPGTRLLVL.

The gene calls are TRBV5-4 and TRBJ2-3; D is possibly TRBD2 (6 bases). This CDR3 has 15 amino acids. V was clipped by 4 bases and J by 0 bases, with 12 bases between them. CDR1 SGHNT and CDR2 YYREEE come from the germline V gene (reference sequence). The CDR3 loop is CASSISGTSTDTQYF. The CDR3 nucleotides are TGTGCCAGCAGCATTAGCGGCACTAGCACAGATACGCAGTATTTT. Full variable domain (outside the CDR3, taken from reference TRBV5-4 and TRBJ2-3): ETGVTQSPTHLIKTRGQQVTLRCSSQSGHNTVSWYQQALGQGPQFIFQYYREEENGRGNFPPRFSGLQFPNYSSELNVNALELDDSALYLCASSISGTSTDTQYFGPGTRLTVL.